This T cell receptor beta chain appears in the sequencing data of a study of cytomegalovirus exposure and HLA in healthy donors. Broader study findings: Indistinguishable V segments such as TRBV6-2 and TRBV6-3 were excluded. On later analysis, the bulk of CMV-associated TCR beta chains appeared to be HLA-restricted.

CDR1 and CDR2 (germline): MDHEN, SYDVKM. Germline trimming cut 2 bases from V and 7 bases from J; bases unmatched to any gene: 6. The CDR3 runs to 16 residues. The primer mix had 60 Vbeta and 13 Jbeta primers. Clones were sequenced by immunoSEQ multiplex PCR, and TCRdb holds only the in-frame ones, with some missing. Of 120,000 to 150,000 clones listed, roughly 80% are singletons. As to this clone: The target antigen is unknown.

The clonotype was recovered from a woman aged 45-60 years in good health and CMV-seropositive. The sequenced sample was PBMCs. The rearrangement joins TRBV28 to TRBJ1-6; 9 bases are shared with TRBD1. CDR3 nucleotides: TGTGCCAGCAGTTTACGGACAGGGGTGAAGAATTCACCCCTCCACTTT. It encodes CASSLRTGVKNSPLHF.